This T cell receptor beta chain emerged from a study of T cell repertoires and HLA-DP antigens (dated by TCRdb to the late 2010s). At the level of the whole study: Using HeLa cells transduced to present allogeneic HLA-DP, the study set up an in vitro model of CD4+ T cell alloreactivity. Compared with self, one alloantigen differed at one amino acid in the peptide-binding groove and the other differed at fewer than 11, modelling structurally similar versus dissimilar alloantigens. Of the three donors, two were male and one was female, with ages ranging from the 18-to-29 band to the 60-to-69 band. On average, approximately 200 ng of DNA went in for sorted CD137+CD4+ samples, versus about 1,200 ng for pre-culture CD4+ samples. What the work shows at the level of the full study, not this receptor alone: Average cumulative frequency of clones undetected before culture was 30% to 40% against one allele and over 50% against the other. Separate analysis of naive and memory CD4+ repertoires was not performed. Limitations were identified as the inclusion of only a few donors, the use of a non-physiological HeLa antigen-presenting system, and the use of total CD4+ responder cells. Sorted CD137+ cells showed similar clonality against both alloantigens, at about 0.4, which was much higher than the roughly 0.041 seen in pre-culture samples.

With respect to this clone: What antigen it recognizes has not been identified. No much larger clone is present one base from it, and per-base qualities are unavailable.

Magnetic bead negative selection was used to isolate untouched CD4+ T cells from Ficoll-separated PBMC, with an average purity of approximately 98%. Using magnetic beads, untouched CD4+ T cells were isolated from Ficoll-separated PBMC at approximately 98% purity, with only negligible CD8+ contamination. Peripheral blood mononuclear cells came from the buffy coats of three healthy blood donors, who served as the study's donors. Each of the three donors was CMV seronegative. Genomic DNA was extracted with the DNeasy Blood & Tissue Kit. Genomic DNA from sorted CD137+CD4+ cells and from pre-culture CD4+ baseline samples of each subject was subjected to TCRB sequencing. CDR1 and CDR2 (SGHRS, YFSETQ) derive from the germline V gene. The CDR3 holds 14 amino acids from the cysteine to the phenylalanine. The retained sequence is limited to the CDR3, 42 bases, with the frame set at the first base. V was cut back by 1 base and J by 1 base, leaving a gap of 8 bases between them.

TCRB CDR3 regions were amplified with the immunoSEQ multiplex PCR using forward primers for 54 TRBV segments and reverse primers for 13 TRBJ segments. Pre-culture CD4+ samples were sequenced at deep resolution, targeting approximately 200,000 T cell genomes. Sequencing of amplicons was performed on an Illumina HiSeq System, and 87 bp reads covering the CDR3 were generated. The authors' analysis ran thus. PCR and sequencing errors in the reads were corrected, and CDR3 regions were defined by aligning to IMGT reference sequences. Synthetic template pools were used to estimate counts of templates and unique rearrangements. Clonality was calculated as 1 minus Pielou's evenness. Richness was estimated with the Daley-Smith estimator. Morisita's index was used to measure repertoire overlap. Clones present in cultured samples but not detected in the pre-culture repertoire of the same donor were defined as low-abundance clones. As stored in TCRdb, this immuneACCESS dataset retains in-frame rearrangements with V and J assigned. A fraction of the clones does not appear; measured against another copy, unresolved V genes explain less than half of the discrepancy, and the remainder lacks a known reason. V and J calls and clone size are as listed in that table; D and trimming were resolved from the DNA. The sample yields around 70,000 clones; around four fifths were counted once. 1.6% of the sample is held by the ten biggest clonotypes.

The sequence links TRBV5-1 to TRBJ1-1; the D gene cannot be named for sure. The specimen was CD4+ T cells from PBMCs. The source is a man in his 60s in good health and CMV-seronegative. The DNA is TGCGCCAGCAGCTTGACTCCGGGGAACACTGAAGCTTTCTTT. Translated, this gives CASSLTPGNTEAFF.